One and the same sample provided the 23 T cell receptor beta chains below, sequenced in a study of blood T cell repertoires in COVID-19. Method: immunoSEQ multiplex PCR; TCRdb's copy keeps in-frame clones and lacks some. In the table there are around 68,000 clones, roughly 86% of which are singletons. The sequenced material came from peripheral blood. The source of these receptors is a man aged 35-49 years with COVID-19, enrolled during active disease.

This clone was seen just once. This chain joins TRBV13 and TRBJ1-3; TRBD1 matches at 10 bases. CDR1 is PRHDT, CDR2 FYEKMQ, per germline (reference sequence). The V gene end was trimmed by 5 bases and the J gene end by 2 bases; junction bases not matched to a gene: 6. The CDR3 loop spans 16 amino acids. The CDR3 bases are TGTGCCAGCAGCCCGCGGACAGGGGGTACTGGAAACACCATATATTTT. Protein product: CASSPRTGGTGNTIYF. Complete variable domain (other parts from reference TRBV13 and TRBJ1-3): AAGVIQSPRHLIKEKRETATLKCYPIPRHDTVYWYQQGPGQDPQFLISFYEKMQSDKGSIPDRFSAQQFSDYHSELNMSSLELGDSALYFCASSPRTGGTGNTIYFGEGSWLTVV.

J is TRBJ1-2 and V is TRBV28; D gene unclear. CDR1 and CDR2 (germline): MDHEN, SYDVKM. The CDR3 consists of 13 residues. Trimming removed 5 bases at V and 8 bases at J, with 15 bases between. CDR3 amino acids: CASSPQVGFGYTF. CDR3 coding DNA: TGTGCCAGCAGTCCACAAGTTGGCTTCGGCTACACCTTC.

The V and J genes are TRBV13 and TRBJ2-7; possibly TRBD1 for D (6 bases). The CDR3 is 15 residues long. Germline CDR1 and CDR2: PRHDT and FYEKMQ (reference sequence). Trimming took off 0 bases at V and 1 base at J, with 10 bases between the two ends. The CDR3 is CASSLGQGVSYEQYF. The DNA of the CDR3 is TGTGCCAGCAGCTTAGGACAGGGCGTTTCCTACGAGCAGTACTTC. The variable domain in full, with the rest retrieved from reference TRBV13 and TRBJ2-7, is AAGVIQSPRHLIKEKRETATLKCYPIPRHDTVYWYQQGPGQDPQFLISFYEKMQSDKGSIPDRFSAQQFSDYHSELNMSSLELGDSALYFCASSLGQGVSYEQYFGPGTRLTVT.

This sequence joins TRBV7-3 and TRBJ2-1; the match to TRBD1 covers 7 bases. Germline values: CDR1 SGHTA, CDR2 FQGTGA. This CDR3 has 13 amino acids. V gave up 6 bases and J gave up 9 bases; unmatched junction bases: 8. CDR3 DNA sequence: TGTGCCAGCAGTACAGGGGCCGTTGGTGAGCAGTTCTTC. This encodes CASSTGAVGEQFF.

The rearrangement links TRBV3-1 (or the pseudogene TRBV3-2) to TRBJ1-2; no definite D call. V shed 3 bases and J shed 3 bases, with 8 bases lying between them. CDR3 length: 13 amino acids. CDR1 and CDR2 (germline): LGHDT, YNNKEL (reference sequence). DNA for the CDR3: TGTGCCAGCAGCCAGGGCTTTGACTATGGCTACACCTTC. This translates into CASSQGFDYGYTF.

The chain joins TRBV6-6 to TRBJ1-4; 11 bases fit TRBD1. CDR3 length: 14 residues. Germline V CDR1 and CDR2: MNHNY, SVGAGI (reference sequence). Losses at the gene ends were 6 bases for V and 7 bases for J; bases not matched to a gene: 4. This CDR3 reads CASSPGQGGEKLFF. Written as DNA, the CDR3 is TGTGCCAGCAGCCCGGGACAGGGGGGTGAAAAACTGTTTTTT.

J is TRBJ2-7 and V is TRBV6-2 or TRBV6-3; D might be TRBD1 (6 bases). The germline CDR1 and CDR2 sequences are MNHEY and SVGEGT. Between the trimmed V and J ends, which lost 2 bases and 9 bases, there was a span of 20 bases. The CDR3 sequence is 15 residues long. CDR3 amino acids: CASSYGQGPQGVQYF. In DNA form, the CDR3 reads TGTGCCAGCAGTTACGGGCAGGGCCCACAGGGCGTGCAGTACTTC.

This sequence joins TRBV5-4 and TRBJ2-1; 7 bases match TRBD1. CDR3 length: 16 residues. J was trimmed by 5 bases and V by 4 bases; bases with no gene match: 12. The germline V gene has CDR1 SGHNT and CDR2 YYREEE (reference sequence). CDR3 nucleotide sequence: TGTGCCAGCAGCGCTATACCGGGACAGCTCCACAATGAGCAGTTCTTC. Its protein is CASSAIPGQLHNEQFF.

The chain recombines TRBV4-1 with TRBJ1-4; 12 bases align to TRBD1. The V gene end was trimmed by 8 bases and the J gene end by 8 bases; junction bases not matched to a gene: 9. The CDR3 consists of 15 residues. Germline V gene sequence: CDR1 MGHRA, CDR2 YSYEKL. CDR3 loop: CASGTGGILSEKLFF. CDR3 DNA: TGCGCCAGCGGGACAGGGGGCATTTTGAGCGAAAAACTGTTTTTT.

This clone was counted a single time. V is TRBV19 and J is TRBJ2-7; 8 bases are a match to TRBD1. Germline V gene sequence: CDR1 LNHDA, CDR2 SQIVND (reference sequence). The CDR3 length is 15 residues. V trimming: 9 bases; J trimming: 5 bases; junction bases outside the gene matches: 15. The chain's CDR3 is CASKGGEAGGNEQYF. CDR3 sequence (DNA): TGTGCCAGCAAAGGGGGTGAGGCAGGGGGCAACGAGCAGTACTTC. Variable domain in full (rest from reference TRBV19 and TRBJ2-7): DGGITQSPKYLFRKEGQNVTLSCEQNLNHDAMYWYRQDPGQGLRLIYYSQIVNDFQKGDIAEGYSVSREKKESFPLTVTSAQKNPTAFYLCASKGGEAGGNEQYFGPGTRLTVT.

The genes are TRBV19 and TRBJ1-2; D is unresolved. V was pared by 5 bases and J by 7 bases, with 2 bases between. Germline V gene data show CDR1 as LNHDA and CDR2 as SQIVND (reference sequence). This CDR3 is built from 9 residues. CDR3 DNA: TGTGCCAGTAGTCGTGGCTACACCTTC. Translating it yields CASSRGYTF.

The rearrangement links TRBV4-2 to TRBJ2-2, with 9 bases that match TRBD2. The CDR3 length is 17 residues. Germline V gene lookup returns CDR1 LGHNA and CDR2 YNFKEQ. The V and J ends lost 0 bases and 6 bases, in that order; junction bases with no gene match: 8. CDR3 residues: CASSQERAGGQAGELFF. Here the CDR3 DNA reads TGTGCCAGCAGCCAAGAACGGGCGGGGGGGCAGGCCGGGGAGCTGTTTTTT.

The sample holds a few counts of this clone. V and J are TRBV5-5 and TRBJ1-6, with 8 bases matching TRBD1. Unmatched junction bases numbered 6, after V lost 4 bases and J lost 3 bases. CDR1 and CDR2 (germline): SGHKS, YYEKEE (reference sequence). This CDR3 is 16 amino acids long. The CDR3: CASSRAGGLYNSPLHF. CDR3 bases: TGTGCCAGCAGCCGCGCAGGGGGCCTCTATAATTCACCCCTCCACTTT.

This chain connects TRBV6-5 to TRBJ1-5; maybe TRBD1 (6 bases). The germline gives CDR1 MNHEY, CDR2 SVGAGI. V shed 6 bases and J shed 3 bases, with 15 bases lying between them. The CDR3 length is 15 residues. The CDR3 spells CASRRDIGANQPQHF. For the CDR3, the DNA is TGTGCCAGCAGGAGGGACATTGGGGCCAATCAGCCCCAGCATTTT.

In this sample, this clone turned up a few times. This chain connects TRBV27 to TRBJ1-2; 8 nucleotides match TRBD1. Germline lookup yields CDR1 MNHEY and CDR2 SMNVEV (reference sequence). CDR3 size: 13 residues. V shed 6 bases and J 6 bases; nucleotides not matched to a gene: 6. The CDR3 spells CASSDRGRDGYTF. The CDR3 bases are TGTGCCAGCAGCGACAGGGGCCGGGATGGCTACACCTTC.

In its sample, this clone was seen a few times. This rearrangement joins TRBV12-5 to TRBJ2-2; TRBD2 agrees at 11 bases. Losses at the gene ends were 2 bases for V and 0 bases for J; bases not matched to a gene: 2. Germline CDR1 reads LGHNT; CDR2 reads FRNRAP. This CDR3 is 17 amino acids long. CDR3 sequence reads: CASGLTTSGANTGELFF. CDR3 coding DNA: TGTGCTAGTGGTTTGACGACTAGCGGGGCGAACACCGGGGAGCTGTTTTTT.

CDR3 sequence: CASSLYLAGGSTDTQYF. In nucleotides, the CDR3 is TGTGCCAGCAGCTTATATCTAGCGGGGGGGAGCACAGATACGCAGTATTTT. The chain couples TRBV7-2 to TRBJ2-3; TRBD2 matches at 12 bases. Germline loops: CDR1 SGHTA, CDR2 FQGNSA. V was clipped by 2 bases and J by 0 bases; unmatched bases: 3. The CDR3 contains 17 residues. Drawing the rest from reference TRBV7-2 and TRBJ2-3, the complete variable domain is GAGVSQSPSNKVTEKGKDVELRCDPISGHTALYWYRQSLGQGLEFLIYFQGNSAPDKSGLPSDRFSAERTGGSVSTLTIQRTQQEDSAVYLCASSLYLAGGSTDTQYFGPGTRLTVL.

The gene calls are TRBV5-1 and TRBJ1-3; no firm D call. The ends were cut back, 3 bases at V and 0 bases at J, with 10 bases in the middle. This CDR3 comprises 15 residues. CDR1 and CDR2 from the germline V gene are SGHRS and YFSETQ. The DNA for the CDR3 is TGCGCCAGCAGCTACGGGGATCACTCTGGAAACACCATATATTTT. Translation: CASSYGDHSGNTIYF.

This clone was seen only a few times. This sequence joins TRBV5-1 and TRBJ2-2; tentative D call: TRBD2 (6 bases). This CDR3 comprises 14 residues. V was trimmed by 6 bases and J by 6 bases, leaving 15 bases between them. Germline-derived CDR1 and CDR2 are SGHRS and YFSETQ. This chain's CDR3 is CASTISGNSGELFF. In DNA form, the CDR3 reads TGCGCCAGCACAATTAGCGGCAATTCCGGGGAGCTGTTTTTT. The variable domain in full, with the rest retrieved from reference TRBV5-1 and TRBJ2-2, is KAGVTQTPRYLIKTRGQQVTLSCSPISGHRSVSWYQQTPGQGLQFLFEYFSETQRNKGNFPGRFSGRQFSNSRSEMNVSTLELGDSALYLCASTISGNSGELFFGEGSRLTVL.

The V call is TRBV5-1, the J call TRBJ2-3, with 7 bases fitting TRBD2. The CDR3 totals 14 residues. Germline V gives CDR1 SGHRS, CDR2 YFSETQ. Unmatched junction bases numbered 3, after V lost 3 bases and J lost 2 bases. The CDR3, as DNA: TGCGCCAGCAGCTGGACTAGGTCCACAGATACGCAGTATTTT. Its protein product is CASSWTRSTDTQYF.

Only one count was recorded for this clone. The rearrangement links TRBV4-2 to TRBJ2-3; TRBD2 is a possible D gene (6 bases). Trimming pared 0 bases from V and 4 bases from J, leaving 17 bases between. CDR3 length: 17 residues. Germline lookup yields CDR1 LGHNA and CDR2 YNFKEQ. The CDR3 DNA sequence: TGTGCCAGCAGCCAAGATGGACGAGAGCCTAGCGCAGATACGCAGTATTTT. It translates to CASSQDGREPSADTQYF.

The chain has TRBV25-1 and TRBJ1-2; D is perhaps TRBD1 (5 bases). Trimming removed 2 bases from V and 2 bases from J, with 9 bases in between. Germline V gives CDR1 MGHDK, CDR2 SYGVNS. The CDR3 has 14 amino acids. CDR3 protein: CASSEGGGNYGYTF. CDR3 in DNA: TGTGCCAGCAGTGAAGGGGGAGGGAACTATGGCTACACCTTC.

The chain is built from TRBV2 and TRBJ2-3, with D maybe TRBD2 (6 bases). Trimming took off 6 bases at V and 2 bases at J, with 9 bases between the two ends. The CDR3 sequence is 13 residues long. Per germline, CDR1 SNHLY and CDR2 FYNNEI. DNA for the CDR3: TGTGCCAGCAGCCGGGACTCCACAGATACGCAGTATTTT. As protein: CASSRDSTDTQYF. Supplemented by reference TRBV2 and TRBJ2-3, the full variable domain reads EPEVTQTPSHQVTQMGQEVILRCVPISNHLYFYWYRQILGQKVEFLVSFYNNEISEKSEIFDDQFSVERPDGSNFTLKIRSTKLEDSAMYFCASSRDSTDTQYFGPGTRLTVL.